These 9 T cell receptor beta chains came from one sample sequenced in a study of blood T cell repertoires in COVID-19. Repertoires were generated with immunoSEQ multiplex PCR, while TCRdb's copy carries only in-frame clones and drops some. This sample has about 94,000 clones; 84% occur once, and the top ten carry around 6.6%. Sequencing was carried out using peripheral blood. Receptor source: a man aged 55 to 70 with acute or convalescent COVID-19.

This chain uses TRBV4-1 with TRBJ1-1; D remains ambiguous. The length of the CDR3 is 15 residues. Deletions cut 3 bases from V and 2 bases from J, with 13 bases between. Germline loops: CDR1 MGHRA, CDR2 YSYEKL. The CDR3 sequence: CASSQPPPLNTEAFF. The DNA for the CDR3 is TGCGCCAGCAGCCAGCCACCCCCACTCAACACTGAAGCTTTCTTT.

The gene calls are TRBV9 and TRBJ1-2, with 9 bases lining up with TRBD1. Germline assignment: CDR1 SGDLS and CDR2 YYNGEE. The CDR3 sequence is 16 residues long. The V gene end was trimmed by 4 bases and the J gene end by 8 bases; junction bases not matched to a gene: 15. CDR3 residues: CASSPGQGGAYGGYTF. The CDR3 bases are TGTGCCAGCAGCCCGGGACAGGGAGGCGCCTACGGCGGCTACACCTTC.

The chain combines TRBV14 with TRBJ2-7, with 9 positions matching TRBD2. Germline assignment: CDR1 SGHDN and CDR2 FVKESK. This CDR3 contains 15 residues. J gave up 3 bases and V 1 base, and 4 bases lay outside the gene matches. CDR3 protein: CASSQGLAGIYEQYF. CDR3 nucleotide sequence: TGTGCCAGCAGCCAAGGGCTAGCGGGGATCTACGAGCAGTACTTC.

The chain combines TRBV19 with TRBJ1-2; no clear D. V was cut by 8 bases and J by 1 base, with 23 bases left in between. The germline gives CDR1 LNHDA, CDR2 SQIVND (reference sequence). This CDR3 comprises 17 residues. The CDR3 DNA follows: TGTGCCAGTGGGAGTATCTGGATCGACTCCTTTAACTATGGCTACACCTTC. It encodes CASGSIWIDSFNYGYTF.

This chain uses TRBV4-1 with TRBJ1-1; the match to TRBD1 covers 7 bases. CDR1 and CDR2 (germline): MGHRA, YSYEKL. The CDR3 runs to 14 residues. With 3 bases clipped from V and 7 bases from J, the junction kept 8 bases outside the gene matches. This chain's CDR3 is CASSQPKQGREAFF. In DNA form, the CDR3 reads TGCGCCAGCAGCCAGCCTAAACAGGGGCGTGAAGCTTTCTTT.

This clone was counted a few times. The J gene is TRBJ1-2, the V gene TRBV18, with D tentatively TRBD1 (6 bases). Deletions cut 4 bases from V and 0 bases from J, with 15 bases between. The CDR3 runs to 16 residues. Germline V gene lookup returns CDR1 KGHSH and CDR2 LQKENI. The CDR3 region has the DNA TGTGCCAGCTCACTGAGCGGGACAACCTCTAACTATGGCTACACCTTC. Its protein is CASSLSGTTSNYGYTF.

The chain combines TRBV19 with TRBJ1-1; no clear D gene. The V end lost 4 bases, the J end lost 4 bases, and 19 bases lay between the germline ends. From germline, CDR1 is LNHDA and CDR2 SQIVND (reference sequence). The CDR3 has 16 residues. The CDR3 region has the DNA TGTGCCAGTAGTACAGACGGTCTAGGCGCGGGCACTGAAGCTTTCTTT. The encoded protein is CASSTDGLGAGTEAFF.

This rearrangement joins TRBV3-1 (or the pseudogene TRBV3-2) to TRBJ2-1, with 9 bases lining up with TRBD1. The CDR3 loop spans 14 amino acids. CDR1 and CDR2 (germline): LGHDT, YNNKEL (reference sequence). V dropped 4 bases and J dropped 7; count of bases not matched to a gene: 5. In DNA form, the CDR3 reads TGTGCCAGCAGCCCTCGACAGGGGGGTAATGAGCAGTTCTTC. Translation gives CASSPRQGGNEQFF.

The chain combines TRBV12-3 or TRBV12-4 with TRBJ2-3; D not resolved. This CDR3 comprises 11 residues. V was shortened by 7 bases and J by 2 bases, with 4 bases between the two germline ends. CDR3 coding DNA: TGTGCCAGCACGTACACAGATACGCAGTATTTT. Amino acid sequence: CASTYTDTQYF.